Presented here are 16 T cell receptor beta chains from one specimen sequenced in a study of synovial regulatory T cells in juvenile arthritis. Sequenced by immunoSEQ multiplex PCR; TCRdb stores in-frame clones only, minus some. This repertoire includes under 10,000 clones. Sequencing used Treg cells from blood. Subset described: remaining (HLA-DR-negative) circulating blood Treg cells. The receptors shown here come from a donor aged 2-35 years with juvenile idiopathic arthritis.

This chain uses TRBV4-1 with TRBJ2-1; TCRdb's D gene call, TRBD1, goes unchecked for lack of DNA. CDR3 size: 15 residues. No DNA was logged. Germline V CDR1 and CDR2: MGHRA, YSYEKL. The CDR3 loop is CASSQDWAAGQEQFF.

This rearrangement joins TRBV10-3 to TRBJ2-2; with no DNA, the TCRdb D assignment of TRBD2 cannot be verified. Germline V lookup: CDR1 ENHRY, CDR2 SYGVKD. This CDR3 contains 14 residues. The nucleotide record is missing. The CDR3 sequence is CAISERTPSGELFF.

V gene TRBV10-3 combines with J gene TRBJ1-2; the D gene TCRdb calls, TRBD1, cannot be checked with no DNA. Germline values: CDR1 ENHRY, CDR2 SYGVKD. This CDR3 is built from 13 residues. No DNA is recorded. The CDR3 here is CAIRGDSAGGYTF.

The V call is TRBV20-1, the J call TRBJ2-7. The length of the CDR3 is 11 residues. Only the protein is available. Germline values: CDR1 DFQATT, CDR2 SNEGSKA (reference sequence). CDR3 protein: CSAELGYEQYF.

J is TRBJ2-1 and V is TRBV4-1; the D gene TCRdb calls, TRBD2, cannot be checked with no DNA. CDR1 MGHRA and CDR2 YSYEKL come from the germline V gene. The CDR3 runs 14 residues. Only the protein is on record. The CDR3 sequence is CASSQEIRTTDAFF.

The J gene is TRBJ2-6, the V gene TRBV4-1; TCRdb selects TRBD2, and the lack of DNA leaves this call unchecked. This CDR3 has 18 amino acids. No coding sequence is recorded. Germline V gene sequence: CDR1 MGHRA, CDR2 YSYEKL. CDR3 sequence: CASSQESVQRSGANVLTF.

CDR3 sequence reads: CASRAWGRMNTEAFF. The J gene is TRBJ1-1, the V gene TRBV6-1. Germline V CDR1 and CDR2: MNHNS, SASEGT. The CDR3 spans 15 residues. The coding DNA is unavailable.

This chain links TRBV6-1 with TRBJ1-5. This CDR3 has 14 residues. DNA for this receptor is not on file. Germline-derived CDR1 and CDR2 are MNHNS and SASEGT. The CDR3 spells CASITARGDQPQHF.

This sequence joins TRBV7-8 and TRBJ1-2. Germline CDR1 is SGHVS and CDR2 is FQNEAQ. The CDR3 covers 15 residues. DNA for this receptor is not on file. This CDR3 is CASSLSGGTAYGYTF.

J is TRBJ2-3 and V is TRBV12-5; TCRdb designates TRBD2, a call that cannot be tested without DNA. Germline CDR1 reads LGHNT; CDR2 reads FRNRAP. The CDR3 loop spans 13 amino acids. There is no recorded DNA. The CDR3 is CASGASPYGTQYF.

The chain is built from TRBV6-5 and TRBJ2-7; checking the TCRdb D call of TRBD2 is not possible without DNA. Germline V gene sequence: CDR1 MNHEY, CDR2 SVGAGI. The CDR3 consists of 14 residues. DNA for this receptor is not on file. CDR3: CASSCPGELYEQYF.

The chain couples TRBV4-1 to TRBJ2-1; TCRdb reports TRBD2, a call that lacks DNA to check it against. The CDR3 length is 16 residues. No DNA was logged. CDR1 and CDR2 (germline): MGHRA, YSYEKL. CDR3 amino acids: CASSQAGTSGYNEQFF.

V usage is TRBV19 and J usage is TRBJ1-5. The CDR3 loop spans 13 amino acids. Only the protein is available. The V gene's germline CDR1 is LNHDA and CDR2 SQIVND (reference sequence). The chain's CDR3 is CASGGTINQPQHF.

The chain uses TRBV7-8 and TRBJ2-7; without DNA, the TCRdb call of TRBD1 cannot be checked. CDR1 and CDR2 from the germline V gene are SGHVS and FQNEAQ. This CDR3 contains 18 residues. No DNA sequence is on record. The CDR3 sequence is CASSLGGTGGVIFYEQYF.

The chain has TRBV11-2 and TRBJ1-2. This CDR3 has 16 residues. DNA is not recorded here. Germline V gene sequence: CDR1 SGHAT, CDR2 FQNNGV. The CDR3 spells CASSNPWAGANYGYTF. Drawing the rest from reference TRBV11-2 and TRBJ1-2, the complete variable domain is EAGVAQSPRYKIIEKRQSVAFWCNPISGHATLYWYQQILGQGPKLLIQFQNNGVVDDSQLPKDRFSAERLKGVDSTLKIQPAKLEDSAVYLCASSNPWAGANYGYTFGSGTRLTVV.

V gene TRBV7-2 combines with J gene TRBJ2-1; the D call from TCRdb, TRBD1, cannot be confirmed without DNA. The CDR3 sequence is 13 residues long. No DNA appears here. From germline, CDR1 is SGHTA and CDR2 FQGNSA. CDR3 region: CASSLYRVSEQFF.